A selection of T cell receptor beta chains follows, all from one sample in a study of identical twins. TCRdb fed the 5' RACE reads into MiXCR, producing one record per CDR3 protein. The repertoire holds about 450,000 distinct CDR3 sequences, with approximately 17% as singletons. The sample taken for sequencing was naive T cells sorted from blood. Receptors originate from a man aged 50 to 59 in good health. The CDR3 runs from the conserved cysteine through the conserved F or W. A D gene is named only where the DNA matches it firmly. Only part of the rows carry a size: once, few, many, or a class if the clone is expanded.

len: 16; abundance: NA; j_gene: TRBJ2-1; d_gene: TRBD2; v_gene: TRBV10-2; CDR3nt: TGCGCCAGCAGTGACCCCGGGACTAGCGCCTACAATGAGCAGTTCTTC; CDR3aa: CASSDPGTSAYNEQFF
len: 16; abundance: NA; j_gene: TRBJ2-3; d_gene: TRBD2; v_gene: TRBV7-3; CDR3nt: TGTGCCAGCAGCCGGGGAGTAGCGGGAAAAACAGATACGCAGTATTTT; CDR3aa: CASSRGVAGKTDTQYF
len: 12; abundance: many; j_gene: TRBJ1-1; d_gene: NA; v_gene: TRBV20-1; CDR3nt: TGCAGTGCTCAGGATTGGGTTGGGGAAGCTTTCTTT; CDR3aa: CSAQDWVGEAFF
len: 14; abundance: many; j_gene: TRBJ2-7; d_gene: TRBD2; v_gene: TRBV7-3; CDR3nt: TGTGCCAGCAGCCCGGTGGCGGGAGGCTACGAGCAGTACTTC; CDR3aa: CASSPVAGGYEQYF
len: 15; abundance: many; j_gene: TRBJ1-1; d_gene: TRBD1; v_gene: TRBV4-3; CDR3nt: TGCGCCAGCAGCCCAGGGACAGGGCATCGGACTGAAGCTTTCTTT; CDR3aa: CASSPGTGHRTEAFF
len: 16; abundance: NA; j_gene: TRBJ1-1; d_gene: NA; v_gene: TRBV5-6; CDR3nt: TGTGCCAGCAGCTTGGGAACTTCAGGGATGAACACTGAAGCTTTCTTT; CDR3aa: CASSLGTSGMNTEAFF
len: 11; abundance: NA; j_gene: TRBJ2-7; d_gene: NA; v_gene: TRBV29-1; CDR3nt: TGCAGCGGATCAGAGAGGAGCGAGCAGTACTTC; CDR3aa: CSGSERSEQYF
len: 14; abundance: many; j_gene: TRBJ1-5; d_gene: NA; v_gene: TRBV7-9; CDR3nt: TGTGCCAGCAGCTTAGTAGGTAGCAATCAGCCCCAGCATTTT; CDR3aa: CASSLVGSNQPQHF
len: 14; abundance: few; j_gene: TRBJ2-3; d_gene: NA; v_gene: TRBV20-1; CDR3nt: TGCAGTGCTAGAGATAGGTCGCTAGGGGATACGCAGTATTTT; CDR3aa: CSARDRSLGDTQYF
len: 14; abundance: NA; j_gene: TRBJ2-7; d_gene: TRBD2; v_gene: TRBV20-1; CDR3nt: TGCAGGGCTCAGCGGACTAGCGGGGGGGGCGAGCAGTACTTC; CDR3aa: CRAQRTSGGGEQYF
len: 16; abundance: many; j_gene: TRBJ1-2; d_gene: NA; v_gene: TRBV2; CDR3nt: TGTGCCAGCAGTGAAAGTGGCCGTCCGAGAGGTCATGGCTACACCTTC; CDR3aa: CASSESGRPRGHGYTF
len: 13; abundance: NA; j_gene: TRBJ1-1; d_gene: NA; v_gene: TRBV5-1; CDR3nt: TGCGCCAGCAGCCGACAGGATAACACTGAAGCTTTCTTT; CDR3aa: CASSRQDNTEAFF
len: 13; abundance: few; j_gene: TRBJ2-3; d_gene: TRBD2; v_gene: TRBV10-3; CDR3nt: TGTGCCATCAGCCCCGGGGGGGCAGATACGCAGTATTTT; CDR3aa: CAISPGGADTQYF
len: 14; abundance: many; j_gene: TRBJ1-5; d_gene: TRBD1; v_gene: TRBV6-1; CDR3nt: TGTGCCAGCAGTCGAGGACAGGGCGGTCAGCCCCAGCATTTT; CDR3aa: CASSRGQGGQPQHF
len: 14; abundance: many; j_gene: TRBJ2-3; d_gene: TRBD1; v_gene: TRBV5-1; CDR3nt: TGCGCCAGCAGCGCGGGACAGGCCACAGATACGCAGTATTTT; CDR3aa: CASSAGQATDTQYF
len: 13; abundance: few; j_gene: TRBJ2-7; d_gene: NA; v_gene: TRBV27; CDR3nt: TGTGCCAGCATGGTTGGAATCGGCTACGAGCAGTACTTC; CDR3aa: CASMVGIGYEQYF
len: 11; abundance: NA; j_gene: TRBJ1-6; d_gene: NA; v_gene: TRBV12-3/TRBV12-4; CDR3nt: TGTGCCAGCAGTTTGCGTGGACCCCTCCACTTT; CDR3aa: CASSLRGPLHF
len: 15; abundance: NA; j_gene: TRBJ2-5; d_gene: TRBD2; v_gene: TRBV7-6; CDR3nt: TGTGCCAGCAGCCCCCTCGGACTAGCGCAAGAGACCCAGTACTTC; CDR3aa: CASSPLGLAQETQYF
len: 13; abundance: NA; j_gene: TRBJ2-7; d_gene: NA; v_gene: TRBV20-1; CDR3nt: TGCAGTGCTAGAGGGCGGAGAACCTACGAGCAGTACTTC; CDR3aa: CSARGRRTYEQYF
len: 17; abundance: NA; j_gene: TRBJ2-3; d_gene: TRBD2; v_gene: TRBV5-1; CDR3nt: TGCGCCAGCAGCTGGGTAGGGACTAGTAAAGGCACAGATACGCAGTATTTT; CDR3aa: CASSWVGTSKGTDTQYF
len: 14; abundance: many; j_gene: TRBJ2-3; d_gene: TRBD2; v_gene: TRBV12-3/TRBV12-4; CDR3nt: TGTGCCAGCAGTGAGACTAGCGGAAGGGGTACGCAGTATTTT; CDR3aa: CASSETSGRGTQYF
len: 15; abundance: few; j_gene: TRBJ1-3; d_gene: TRBD1; v_gene: TRBV4-2; CDR3nt: TGTGCCAGCAGCCCTACAGGGGTACTTGGAAACACCATATATTTT; CDR3aa: CASSPTGVLGNTIYF
len: 17; abundance: few; j_gene: TRBJ2-7; d_gene: NA; v_gene: TRBV4-1; CDR3nt: TGCGCCAGCAGCCTAGTAGGGCTCAGGGCCTCCACAACCGAGCAGTACTTC; CDR3aa: CASSLVGLRASTTEQYF
len: 15; abundance: many; j_gene: TRBJ1-1; d_gene: NA; v_gene: TRBV12-3/TRBV12-4; CDR3nt: TGTGCCAGCAGTTTATCAGCCCTCATGAACACTGAAGCTTTCTTT; CDR3aa: CASSLSALMNTEAFF
len: 15; abundance: NA; j_gene: TRBJ2-3; d_gene: NA; v_gene: TRBV6-1; CDR3nt: TGTGCCAGCAGTCCCCAATTCGGGGGCACAGATACGCAGTATTTT; CDR3aa: CASSPQFGGTDTQYF
len: 16; abundance: NA; j_gene: TRBJ2-1; d_gene: TRBD2; v_gene: TRBV5-1; CDR3nt: TGCGCCAGCAGCATTCTAGCGGGGAGCTCCTACAATGAGCAGTTCTTC; CDR3aa: CASSILAGSSYNEQFF
len: 15; abundance: once; j_gene: TRBJ2-7; d_gene: TRBD2; v_gene: TRBV7-2; CDR3nt: TGTGCCAGCAGCGCCCAATCTAGCGGGGCCTACGAGCAGTACTTC; CDR3aa: CASSAQSSGAYEQYF
len: 14; abundance: NA; j_gene: TRBJ1-2; d_gene: NA; v_gene: TRBV5-6; CDR3nt: TGTGCCAGCAGCCATGAACAGGTCTTCTATGGCTACACCTTC; CDR3aa: CASSHEQVFYGYTF
len: 15; abundance: many; j_gene: TRBJ2-1; d_gene: TRBD2; v_gene: TRBV5-7; CDR3nt: TGTGCCAGCAGCTTGACCCTAGCGGATCACAATGAGCAGTTCTTC; CDR3aa: CASSLTLADHNEQFF
len: 14; abundance: NA; j_gene: TRBJ2-3; d_gene: NA; v_gene: TRBV7-2; CDR3nt: TGTGCCAGCAGCGCCCGCGAGAAGTCCGATACGCAGTATTTT; CDR3aa: CASSAREKSDTQYF
len: 16; abundance: NA; j_gene: TRBJ2-1; d_gene: TRBD1; v_gene: TRBV6-1; CDR3nt: TGTGCCAGCAGGACTTCTACAGGGGGCACCTACAATGAGCAGTTCTTC; CDR3aa: CASRTSTGGTYNEQFF
len: 14; abundance: NA; j_gene: TRBJ2-5; d_gene: NA; v_gene: TRBV12-3/TRBV12-4; CDR3nt: TGTGCCAGCAGTTTTTCCAACAGCGGAGAGACCCAGTACTTC; CDR3aa: CASSFSNSGETQYF
len: 13; abundance: many; j_gene: TRBJ2-7; d_gene: TRBD2; v_gene: TRBV10-3; CDR3nt: TGTGCCACCGTGCTAGCGGGAGGTTTCGAGCAGTACTTC; CDR3aa: CATVLAGGFEQYF
len: 15; abundance: NA; j_gene: TRBJ2-7; d_gene: NA; v_gene: TRBV5-1; CDR3nt: TGCGCCAGCAGCTTGGACGGGGTTGGGTCCTACGAGCAGTACTTC; CDR3aa: CASSLDGVGSYEQYF
len: 18; abundance: NA; j_gene: TRBJ2-7; d_gene: TRBD2; v_gene: TRBV12-3/TRBV12-4; CDR3nt: TGTGCCAGCAGTTTAGGGCTAGCGGCCCAAGAAGGAGGGTACGAGCAGTACTTC; CDR3aa: CASSLGLAAQEGGYEQYF
len: 16; abundance: few; j_gene: TRBJ1-5; d_gene: NA; v_gene: TRBV4-2; CDR3nt: TGTGCCAGCAGCCAAGAGAGGGGTTTAAGCAATCAGCCCCAGCATTTT; CDR3aa: CASSQERGLSNQPQHF
len: 14; abundance: few; j_gene: TRBJ2-1; d_gene: NA; v_gene: TRBV7-9; CDR3nt: TGTGCCAGCAGCTTATGGCCGGCTATCAAGGAGCAGTTCTTC; CDR3aa: CASSLWPAIKEQFF
len: 14; abundance: few; j_gene: TRBJ2-1; d_gene: TRBD2; v_gene: TRBV9; CDR3nt: TGTGCCAGCAGCGTAGGCGGGAGGGCGGGGGAGCAGTTCTTC; CDR3aa: CASSVGGRAGEQFF
len: 13; abundance: few; j_gene: TRBJ1-2; d_gene: NA; v_gene: TRBV20-1; CDR3nt: TGCAGTGCGATCTTAGGGGCCTACTATGGCTACACCTTC; CDR3aa: CSAILGAYYGYTF
len: 13; abundance: many; j_gene: TRBJ1-1; d_gene: NA; v_gene: TRBV28; CDR3nt: TGTGCCAGCAGTTTATTGGGCAGGGGCCAAGCTTTCTTT; CDR3aa: CASSLLGRGQAFF
len: 15; abundance: NA; j_gene: TRBJ2-1; d_gene: TRBD2; v_gene: TRBV5-1; CDR3nt: TGCGCCAGCAAGGGTCTGACGGGGGGGCAGAATGAGCAGTTCTTC; CDR3aa: CASKGLTGGQNEQFF
len: 14; abundance: few; j_gene: TRBJ1-1; d_gene: NA; v_gene: TRBV4-3; CDR3nt: TGCGCCAGCAGCCAAGATCTCAGATTCTTTGAAGCTTTCTTT; CDR3aa: CASSQDLRFFEAFF
len: 14; abundance: few; j_gene: TRBJ2-5; d_gene: NA; v_gene: TRBV10-3; CDR3nt: TGTGCCATCAGTGATTGGACAGAAAAAGAGACCCAGTACTTC; CDR3aa: CAISDWTEKETQYF
len: 14; abundance: NA; j_gene: TRBJ1-2; d_gene: NA; v_gene: TRBV5-1; CDR3nt: TGCGCCAGCAGGTCCCGGGAGACCTCCTATGGCTACACCTTC; CDR3aa: CASRSRETSYGYTF
len: 13; abundance: few; j_gene: TRBJ1-2; d_gene: NA; v_gene: TRBV12-3/TRBV12-4; CDR3nt: TGTGCCAGCAGTTTCGGGACATATCATGGCTACACCTTC; CDR3aa: CASSFGTYHGYTF
len: 16; abundance: NA; j_gene: TRBJ2-7; d_gene: TRBD2; v_gene: TRBV20-1; CDR3nt: TGCAGTGCTAGGTTAGAGTGGAGTAGCGGGAGGTTCGAGCAGTACTTC; CDR3aa: CSARLEWSSGRFEQYF
len: 15; abundance: many; j_gene: TRBJ1-1; d_gene: NA; v_gene: TRBV5-1; CDR3nt: TGCGCCAGCAGCTTGGCCGCCAGGGGTGCGACTGAAGCTTTCTTT; CDR3aa: CASSLAARGATEAFF
len: 16; abundance: NA; j_gene: TRBJ2-1; d_gene: TRBD2; v_gene: TRBV29-1; CDR3nt: TGCAGCGTTGGGCTCCTGTATGGTAGCGGGAACAATGAGCAGTTCTTC; CDR3aa: CSVGLLYGSGNNEQFF
len: 14; abundance: many; j_gene: TRBJ2-7; d_gene: NA; v_gene: TRBV24-1; CDR3nt: TGTGCCACCAGTGATTCCGGGACATTCTACGAGCAGTACTTC; CDR3aa: CATSDSGTFYEQYF
len: 14; abundance: many; j_gene: TRBJ1-6; d_gene: NA; v_gene: TRBV27; CDR3nt: TGTGTCCTTGGGGGGCTTATGGATAATTCACCCCTCCACTTT; CDR3aa: CVLGGLMDNSPLHF
len: 13; abundance: many; j_gene: TRBJ2-3; d_gene: NA; v_gene: TRBV5-1; CDR3nt: TGCGCCAGCAGCTTGGTGGTACCAGATACGCAGTATTTT; CDR3aa: CASSLVVPDTQYF
len: 15; abundance: few; j_gene: TRBJ2-1; d_gene: TRBD2; v_gene: TRBV20-1; CDR3nt: TGCAGTGCTAGAACTAGGACTAGCGCTTACAATGAGCAGTTCTTC; CDR3aa: CSARTRTSAYNEQFF
len: 16; abundance: many; j_gene: TRBJ2-1; d_gene: NA; v_gene: TRBV7-2; CDR3nt: TGTGCCAGCAGTCAGCACAGGCCCGACTCCTACAATGAGCAGTTCTTC; CDR3aa: CASSQHRPDSYNEQFF